The entry that follows covers one T cell receptor (beta chain) sequence. The data stem from a study of blood T cell repertoires in COVID-19. Germline V lookup: CDR1 SGHRS, CDR2 YFSETQ. Trimming cost V 2 bases and J 5 bases; bases outside gene matches: 7. The CDR3 has 15 amino acids. Here immunoSEQ multiplex PCR was the method, and the copy in TCRdb shows in-frame clones only, minus some. The data contain approximately 170,000 clones, 88% of them seen just once; the ten biggest clones take up approximately 2%. The chain uses TRBV5-1 and TRBJ1-1, with TRBD1 matching over 9 bases. The receptor comes from a man aged 50-59 years who had recovered from COVID-19. Sequenced input: peripheral blood. CDR3 in amino acids: CASSLDGQGWTEAFF. The CDR3 nucleotides are TGCGCCAGCAGCTTAGATGGACAGGGGTGGACTGAAGCTTTCTTT.